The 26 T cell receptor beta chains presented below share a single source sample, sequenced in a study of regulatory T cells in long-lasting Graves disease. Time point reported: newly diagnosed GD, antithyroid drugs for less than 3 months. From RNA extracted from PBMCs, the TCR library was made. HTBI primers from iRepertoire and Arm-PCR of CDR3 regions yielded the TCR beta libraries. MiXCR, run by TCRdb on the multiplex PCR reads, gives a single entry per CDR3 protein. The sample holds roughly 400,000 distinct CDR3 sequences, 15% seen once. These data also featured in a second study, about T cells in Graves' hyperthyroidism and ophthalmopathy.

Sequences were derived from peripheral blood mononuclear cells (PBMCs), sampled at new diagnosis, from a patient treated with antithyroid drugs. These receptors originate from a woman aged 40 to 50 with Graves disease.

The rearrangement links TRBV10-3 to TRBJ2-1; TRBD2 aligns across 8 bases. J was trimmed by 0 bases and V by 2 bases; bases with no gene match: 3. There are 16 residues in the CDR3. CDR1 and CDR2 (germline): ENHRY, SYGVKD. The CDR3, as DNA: TGTGCCATCAGTGAGCTACTAGCGGACTCCTACAATGAGCAGTTCTTC. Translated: CAISELLADSYNEQFF.

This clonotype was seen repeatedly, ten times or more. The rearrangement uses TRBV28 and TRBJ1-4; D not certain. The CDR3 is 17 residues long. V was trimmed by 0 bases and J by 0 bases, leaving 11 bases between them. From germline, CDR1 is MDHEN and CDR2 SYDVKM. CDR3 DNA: TGTGCCAGCAGTTTATGGGGCACGGATGCAACTAATGAAAAACTGTTTTTT. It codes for CASSLWGTDATNEKLFF.

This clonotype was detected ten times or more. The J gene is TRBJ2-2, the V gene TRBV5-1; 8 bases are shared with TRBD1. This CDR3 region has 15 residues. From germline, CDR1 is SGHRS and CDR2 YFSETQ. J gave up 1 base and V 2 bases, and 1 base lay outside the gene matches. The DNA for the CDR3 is TGCGCCAGCAGCTTCGGGACAGGGAACACCGGGGAGCTGTTTTTT. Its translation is CASSFGTGNTGELFF.

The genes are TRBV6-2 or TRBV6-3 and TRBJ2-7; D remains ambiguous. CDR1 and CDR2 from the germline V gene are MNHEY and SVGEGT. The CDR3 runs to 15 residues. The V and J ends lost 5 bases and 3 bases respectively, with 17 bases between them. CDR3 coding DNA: TGTGCCAGCAGTCCCGGGCCAACTACCCGCTACGAGCAGTACTTC. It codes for CASSPGPTTRYEQYF.

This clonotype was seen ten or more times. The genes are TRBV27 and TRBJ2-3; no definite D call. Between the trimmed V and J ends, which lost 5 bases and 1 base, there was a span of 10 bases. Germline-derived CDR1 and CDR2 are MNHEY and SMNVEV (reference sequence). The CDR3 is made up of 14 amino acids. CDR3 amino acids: CASSRWGGTDTQYF. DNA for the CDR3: TGTGCCAGCAGTCGGTGGGGTGGCACAGATACGCAGTATTTT.

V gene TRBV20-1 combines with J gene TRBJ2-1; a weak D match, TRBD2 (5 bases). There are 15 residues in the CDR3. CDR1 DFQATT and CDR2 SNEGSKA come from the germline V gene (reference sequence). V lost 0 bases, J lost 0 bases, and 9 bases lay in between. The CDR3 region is CSARDTGSSYNEQFF. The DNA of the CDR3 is TGCAGTGCTAGAGATACGGGAAGCTCCTACAATGAGCAGTTCTTC.

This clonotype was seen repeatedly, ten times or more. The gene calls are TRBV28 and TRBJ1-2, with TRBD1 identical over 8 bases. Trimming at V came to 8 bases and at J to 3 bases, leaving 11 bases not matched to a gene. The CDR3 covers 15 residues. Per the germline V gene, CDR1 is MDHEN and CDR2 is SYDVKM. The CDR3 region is CASGRQGRLYYGYTF. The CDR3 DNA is TGTGCCAGCGGGAGACAGGGGCGACTTTACTATGGCTACACCTTC.

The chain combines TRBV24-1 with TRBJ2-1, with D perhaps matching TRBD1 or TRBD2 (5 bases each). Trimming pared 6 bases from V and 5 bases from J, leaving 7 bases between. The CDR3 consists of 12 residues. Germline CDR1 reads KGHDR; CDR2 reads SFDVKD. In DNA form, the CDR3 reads TGTGCCACCAGTCCGGGACACAATGAGCAGTTCTTC. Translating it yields CATSPGHNEQFF.

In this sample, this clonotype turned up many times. The CDR3 loop reads CASSGNYPPTYNEQFF. Here the CDR3 DNA reads TGTGCCAGCAGTGGCAATTATCCTCCCACTTACAATGAGCAGTTCTTC. V gene TRBV6-2 or TRBV6-3 combines with J gene TRBJ2-1; D call uncertain. Germline loops: CDR1 MNHEY, CDR2 SVGEGT. This CDR3 has 16 amino acids. V was clipped by 5 bases and J by 4 bases, with 18 bases between them.

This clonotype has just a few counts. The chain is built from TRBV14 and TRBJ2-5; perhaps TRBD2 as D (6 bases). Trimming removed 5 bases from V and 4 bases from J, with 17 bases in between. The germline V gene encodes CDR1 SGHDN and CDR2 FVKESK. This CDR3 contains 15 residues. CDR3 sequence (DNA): TGTGCCAGCAGCGAGGGACTTTACGGGCGAGAGACCCAGTACTTC. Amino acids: CASSEGLYGRETQYF.

The CDR3 protein is CASSFSGEGSTDTQYF. CDR3 nucleotide sequence: TGCGCCAGCAGCTTTTCGGGCGAGGGCAGCACAGATACGCAGTATTTT. The chain joins TRBV4-1 to TRBJ2-3, with TRBD2 as a possible D gene (5 bases). CDR3 length equals 16 residues. V was shortened by 5 bases and J by 0 bases, with 15 bases between the two germline ends. CDR1 is MGHRA, CDR2 YSYEKL, per germline.

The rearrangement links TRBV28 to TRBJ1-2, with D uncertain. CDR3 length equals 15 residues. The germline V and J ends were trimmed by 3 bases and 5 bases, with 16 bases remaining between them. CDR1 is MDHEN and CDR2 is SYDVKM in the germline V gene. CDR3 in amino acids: CASSFPSAGTYGYTF. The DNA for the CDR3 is TGTGCCAGCAGTTTCCCCTCGGCAGGAACGTATGGCTACACCTTC.

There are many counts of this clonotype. This chain's CDR3 is CSARRDGKSRFF. The CDR3 DNA follows: TGCAGTGCTAGAAGGGACGGGAAATCGCGGTTCTTC. The chain carries TRBV20-1 and TRBJ2-1, with D perhaps given as TRBD1 or TRBD2 (5 bases each). Germline CDR1 DFQATT, CDR2 SNEGSKA (reference sequence). V lost 2 bases and J lost 15, with 17 bases in between. This CDR3 has 12 residues.

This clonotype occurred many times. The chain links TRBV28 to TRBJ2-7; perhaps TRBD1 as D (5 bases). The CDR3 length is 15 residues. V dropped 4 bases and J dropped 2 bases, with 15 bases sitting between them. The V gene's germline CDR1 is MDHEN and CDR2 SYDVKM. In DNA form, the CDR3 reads TGTGCCAGCAGTTCCTCACATGACAGTACCTACGAGCAGTACTTC. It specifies CASSSSHDSTYEQYF.

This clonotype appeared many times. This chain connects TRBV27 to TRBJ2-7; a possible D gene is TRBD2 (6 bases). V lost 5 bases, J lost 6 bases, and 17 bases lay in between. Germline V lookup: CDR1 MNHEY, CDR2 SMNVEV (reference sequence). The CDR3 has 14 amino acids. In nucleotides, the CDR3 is TGTGCCAGCAGTAGAACGGGGGTAGCCAGCGAGCAGTACTTC. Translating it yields CASSRTGVASEQYF.

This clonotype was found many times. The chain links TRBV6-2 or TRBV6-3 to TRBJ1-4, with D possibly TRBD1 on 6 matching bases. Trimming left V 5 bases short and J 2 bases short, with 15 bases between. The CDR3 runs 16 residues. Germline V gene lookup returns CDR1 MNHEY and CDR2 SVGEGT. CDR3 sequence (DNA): TGTGCCAGCAGTGCCAATAACAGGGTCACTAATGAAAAACTGTTTTTT. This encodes CASSANNRVTNEKLFF.

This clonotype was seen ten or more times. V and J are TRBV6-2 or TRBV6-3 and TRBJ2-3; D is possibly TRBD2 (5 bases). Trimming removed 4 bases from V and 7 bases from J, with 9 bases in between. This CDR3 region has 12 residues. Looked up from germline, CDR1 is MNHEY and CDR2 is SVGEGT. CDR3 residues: CASSSEGYTQYF. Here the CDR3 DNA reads TGTGCCAGCAGTTCAGAGGGTTATACGCAGTATTTT.

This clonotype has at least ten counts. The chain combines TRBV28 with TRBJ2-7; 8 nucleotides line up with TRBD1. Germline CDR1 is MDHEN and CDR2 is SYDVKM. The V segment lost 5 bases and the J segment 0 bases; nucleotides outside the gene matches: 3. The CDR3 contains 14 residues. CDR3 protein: CASSTDRDSYEQYF. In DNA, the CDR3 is TGTGCCAGCAGTACGGACAGGGACTCCTACGAGCAGTACTTC.

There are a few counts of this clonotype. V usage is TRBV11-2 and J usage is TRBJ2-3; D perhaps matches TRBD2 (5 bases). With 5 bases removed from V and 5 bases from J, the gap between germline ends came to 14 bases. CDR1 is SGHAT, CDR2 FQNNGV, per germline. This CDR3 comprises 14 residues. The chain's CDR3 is CASSRRWGIDTQYF. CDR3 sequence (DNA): TGTGCCAGCAGCCGGAGGTGGGGTATAGATACGCAGTATTTT.

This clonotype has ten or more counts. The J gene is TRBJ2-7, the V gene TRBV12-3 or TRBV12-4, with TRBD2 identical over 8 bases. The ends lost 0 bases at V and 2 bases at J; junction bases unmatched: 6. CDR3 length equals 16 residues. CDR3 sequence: CASSLASYGGAYEQYF. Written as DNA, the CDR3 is TGTGCCAGCAGTTTAGCGTCATACGGGGGGGCCTACGAGCAGTACTTC.

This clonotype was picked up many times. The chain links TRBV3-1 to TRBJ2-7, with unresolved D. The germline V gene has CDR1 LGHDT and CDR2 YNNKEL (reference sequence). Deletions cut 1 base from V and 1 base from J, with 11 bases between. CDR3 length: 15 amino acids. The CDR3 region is CASSQGGSESYEQYF. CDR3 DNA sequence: TGTGCCAGCAGCCAAGGGGGAAGCGAGTCCTACGAGCAGTACTTC.

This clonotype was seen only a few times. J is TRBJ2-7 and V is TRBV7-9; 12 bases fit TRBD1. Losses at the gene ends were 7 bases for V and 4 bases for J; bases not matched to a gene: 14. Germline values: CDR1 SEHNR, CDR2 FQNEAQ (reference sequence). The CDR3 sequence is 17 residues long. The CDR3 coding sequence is TGTGCCAGCACACCTCAACCGGGACAGGGGGCCTCATACGAGCAGTACTTC. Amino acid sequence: CASTPQPGQGASYEQYF.

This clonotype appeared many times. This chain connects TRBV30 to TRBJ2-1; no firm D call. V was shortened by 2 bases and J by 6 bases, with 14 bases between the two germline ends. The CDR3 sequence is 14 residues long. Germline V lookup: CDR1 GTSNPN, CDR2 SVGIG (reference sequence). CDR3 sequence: CAWSTPSPFNEQFF. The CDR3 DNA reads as TGTGCCTGGAGTACCCCTTCCCCTTTCAATGAGCAGTTCTTC.

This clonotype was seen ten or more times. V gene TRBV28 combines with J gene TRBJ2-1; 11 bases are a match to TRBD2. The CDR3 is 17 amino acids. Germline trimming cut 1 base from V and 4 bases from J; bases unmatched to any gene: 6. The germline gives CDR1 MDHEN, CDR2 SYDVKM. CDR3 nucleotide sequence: TGTGCCAGCAGTTTATACAAGGGACTAGCGGCTTACAATGAGCAGTTCTTC. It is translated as CASSLYKGLAAYNEQFF.

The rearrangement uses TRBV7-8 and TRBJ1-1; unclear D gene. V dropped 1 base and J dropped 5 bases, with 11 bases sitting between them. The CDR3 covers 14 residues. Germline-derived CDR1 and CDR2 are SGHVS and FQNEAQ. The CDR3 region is CASSLGRVGTEAFF. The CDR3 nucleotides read TGTGCCAGCAGCTTAGGGAGGGTGGGAACTGAAGCTTTCTTT.

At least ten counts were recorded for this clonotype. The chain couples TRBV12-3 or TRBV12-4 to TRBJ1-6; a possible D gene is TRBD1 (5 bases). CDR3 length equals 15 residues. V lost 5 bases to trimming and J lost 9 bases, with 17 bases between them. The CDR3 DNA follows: TGTGCCAGCAGTCCGTTTGTGGGGCAGGGTTCACCCCTCCACTTT. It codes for CASSPFVGQGSPLHF.